This T cell receptor (beta chain) comes out of a study of CD8 T cells in ankylosing spondylitis. Making the TCR beta libraries involved quantitative 5'-RACE with molecular barcodes. From the 5' RACE reads, TCRdb called clonotypes with MiXCR, one entry per CDR3 protein. Here the sample spans about 400,000 distinct CDR3 sequences, around 20% being singletons. Study-wide results and caveats: CD8+ cells made up the disease-linked clones, which were relatively rare in peripheral blood.

Details on this clonotype: Its antigen is not known.

The CDR3 sequence is 12 residues long. J was trimmed by 5 bases and V by 6 bases; bases with no gene match: 3. Specimen: blood, either unsorted or a sorted T cell fraction (not recorded which). The receptor was isolated from a male donor with ankylosing spondylitis or in good health (not recorded which). The chain has TRBV12-3 or TRBV12-4 and TRBJ2-5; 7 positions match TRBD2. Written as DNA, the CDR3 is TGTGCCAGCAGGGACGGGAGGGAGACCCAGTACTTC. This sequence encodes CASRDGRETQYF.